The rows below give T cell receptor beta chains drawn from one sample of a study of cytomegalovirus exposure and HLA in healthy donors. Sequencing used immunoSEQ multiplex PCR; TCRdb keeps in-frame clones, though not all of them. The sample comprises under 250,000 clones, roughly 79% of which are singletons, and around 1.9% rests with the top ten. Specimen: PBMCs. These receptor sequences come from a man aged 25-40 years in good health and CMV-seronegative. CDR3s include the opening cysteine and the closing phenylalanine or tryptophan. The order of the fields is J gene, D gene, CDR3 length, clone size, V gene, CDR3 DNA, CDR3 protein. D genes are given only for firm matches. Size tells how often a clone was seen (once, few, many) or the class of an expanded clone, and some rows leave it out.

TRBJ2-1	TRBD1	17	.	TRBV27	TGTGCCAGCAGTATCACCCCGCCGGGACAGGGGGCCAATGAGCAGTTCTTC	CASSITPPGQGANEQFF
TRBJ2-5	TRBD2	15	.	TRBV28	TGTGCCAGCAGTGCCCGGGGGGGGTGGAGGGAGACCCAGTACTTC	CASSARGGWRETQYF
TRBJ2-1	.	13	.	TRBV29-1	TGCAGCGTTGTACGGGAGTTGAGCAATGAGCAGTTCTTC	CSVVRELSNEQFF
TRBJ2-2	.	14	.	TRBV6-5	TGTGCCAGCATCTCAGGGGAGTACACCGGGGAGCTGTTTTTT	CASISGEYTGELFF
TRBJ2-1	.	17	once	TRBV14	TGTGCCAGCAGCCAAACCCCGACTGAATACTCCTACAATGAGCAGTTCTTC	CASSQTPTEYSYNEQFF
TRBJ1-5	.	15	.	TRBV19	TGTGCCAGTAGCCTCGCAACGGTCGGCAATCAGCCCCAGCATTTT	CASSLATVGNQPQHF
TRBJ2-1	TRBD2	16	once	TRBV19	TGTGCCAGTAGTATGGGTAAAGCGGGAGGGCCATATGAGCAGTTCTTC	CASSMGKAGGPYEQFF
TRBJ2-1	.	15	.	TRBV7-9	TGTGCCAGCGGCGGACCCAGGGAAACCTACAATGAGCAGTTCTTC	CASGGPRETYNEQFF
TRBJ2-1	TRBD2	15	.	TRBV30	TGTGCCTGGAGTGTACCAAGCGGGAGGTACGATGAGCAGTTCTTC	CAWSVPSGRYDEQFF
TRBJ2-7	TRBD2	15	few	TRBV30	TGTGCCTGGAGTGGAAACGAGCGGGAGGCTGGCGAGCAGTACTTC	CAWSGNEREAGEQYF
TRBJ2-5	.	16	.	TRBV9	TGTGCCAGCAGCGGATCCGCCGGGACACCAAAAGAGACCCAGTACTTC	CASSGSAGTPKETQYF
TRBJ2-5	TRBD2	14	.	TRBV5-1	TGCGCCAGCAGCCTCCGTTCGGGGGGAGAGACCCAGTACTTC	CASSLRSGGETQYF
TRBJ1-5	.	11	.	TRBV21-1	TGTGCCGGGGGAGGCTATCAGCCCCAGCATTTT	CAGGGYQPQHF
TRBJ2-7	.	11	once	TRBV20-1	TGCAGTGCCGTCTCGGACTACGAGCAGTACTTC	CSAVSDYEQYF
TRBJ2-1	.	12	.	TRBV19	TGTGCCAGTAGTCCCCCATACAATGAGCAGTTCTTC	CASSPPYNEQFF
TRBJ2-1	TRBD2	15	once	TRBV7-9	TGTGCCAGCAGCCCCTGGACTAGCGGGAACGATGAGCAGTTCTTC	CASSPWTSGNDEQFF
TRBJ1-2	.	13	.	TRBV5-1	TGCGCCAGCAGCTACACAGAAAACTATGGCTACACCTTC	CASSYTENYGYTF
TRBJ2-7	.	12	.	TRBV11-2	TGTGCCAGCAGCTTGTCGCAGGGCGAGCAGTACTTC	CASSLSQGEQYF
TRBJ2-1	.	16	.	TRBV27	TGTGCCAGCAGTTTATCGATACTAGCTCGGTCCAATGAGCAGTTCTTC	CASSLSILARSNEQFF
TRBJ2-1	.	16	.	TRBV2	TGTGCCAGCAGTGAAGGGGGCCCCCCCCTATACAATGAGCAGTTCTTC	CASSEGGPPLYNEQFF
TRBJ1-5	TRBD1	15	.	TRBV28	TGTGCCAGCACCTCGGACAGGGAGTACAATCAGCCCCAGCATTTT	CASTSDREYNQPQHF
TRBJ2-1	.	15	.	TRBV7-2	TGTGCCAGCAGCTTAAAACCGGGCTCCTACAATGAGCAGTTCTTC	CASSLKPGSYNEQFF
TRBJ1-2	.	10	few	TRBV7-9	TGTGCCAGCAGCTTCATCAGCTACACCTTC	CASSFISYTF
TRBJ1-1	.	13	.	TRBV6-1	TGTGCCAGCAGAACAACACAGAACACTGAAGCTTTCTTT	CASRTTQNTEAFF